These 6 T cell receptor beta chains originate from one sample sequenced in a study of STAT5B mutations in CD4+ large granular lymphocyte leukemia. Sequencing used immunoSEQ multiplex PCR; TCRdb keeps in-frame clones, though not all of them. The profile covers 37,000 or so clones, with about 88% appearing a single time and approximately 0.35% taken by the ten largest. Specimen: CD4+ T cells from blood buffy coats. These receptors were obtained from a human donor in good health.

This clone has only one observation. The CDR3, as DNA: TGTGCCAGTAGTATAGATGGACCAAACACTGAAGCTTTCTTT. Encoded protein: CASSIDGPNTEAFF. The V gene is TRBV19, the J gene TRBJ1-1; the D is unclear. Germline CDR1 is LNHDA and CDR2 is SQIVND (reference sequence). There are 14 residues in the CDR3. Trimming cost V 0 bases and J 2 bases, with 7 bases left between them.

The V and J genes are TRBV30 and TRBJ2-7; D gene uncertain. Germline V gene sequence: CDR1 GTSNPN, CDR2 SVGIG (reference sequence). The CDR3 spans 11 residues. Trimming stripped 3 bases from V and 0 bases from J, with 3 bases between. Here the CDR3 DNA reads TGTGCCTGGAGCCCCTCCTACGAGCAGTACTTC. This gives the protein CAWSPSYEQYF.

The chain combines TRBV19 with TRBJ1-6; D gene ambiguous. CDR1 is LNHDA, CDR2 SQIVND, per germline (reference sequence). The CDR3 is 13 amino acids. V lost 5 bases and J lost 5, with 7 bases in between. This chain's CDR3 is CASSPENNSPLHF. Here the CDR3 DNA reads TGTGCCAGTAGTCCGGAGAATAATTCACCCCTCCACTTT.

The chain has TRBV5-8 and TRBJ2-1; D possibly corresponds to TRBD1 (6 bases). This CDR3 region has 14 residues. Deletions cut 0 bases from V and 4 bases from J, with 8 bases between. The V gene's germline CDR1 is SGHTS and CDR2 YDEGEE. The CDR3 DNA reads TGTGCCAGCAGCTTGGGGGGGCCTTACAATGAGCAGTTCTTC. Translated, it gives CASSLGGPYNEQFF.

The chain recombines TRBV6-5 with TRBJ1-6; weak D call: TRBD1 (6 bases). V lost 6 bases and J 14 bases, leaving 20 bases between the germline ends. Germline lookup yields CDR1 MNHEY and CDR2 SVGAGI. This CDR3 comprises 14 residues. The CDR3 bases are TGTGCCAGCAGGTCGACAGGCCAATCTGGGTCCCTCCACTTT. Its translation is CASRSTGQSGSLHF.

The sample holds one count of this clone. V usage is TRBV9 and J usage is TRBJ2-5, with D tentatively TRBD2 (7 bases). V shed 0 bases and J shed 6 bases, with 18 bases lying between them. Germline CDR1 SGDLS, CDR2 YYNGEE. The CDR3 contains 16 residues. CDR3 coding DNA: TGTGCCAGCAGCGTAGACCGGGACAAGGGGGGGAAGACCCAGTACTTC. It encodes CASSVDRDKGGKTQYF.